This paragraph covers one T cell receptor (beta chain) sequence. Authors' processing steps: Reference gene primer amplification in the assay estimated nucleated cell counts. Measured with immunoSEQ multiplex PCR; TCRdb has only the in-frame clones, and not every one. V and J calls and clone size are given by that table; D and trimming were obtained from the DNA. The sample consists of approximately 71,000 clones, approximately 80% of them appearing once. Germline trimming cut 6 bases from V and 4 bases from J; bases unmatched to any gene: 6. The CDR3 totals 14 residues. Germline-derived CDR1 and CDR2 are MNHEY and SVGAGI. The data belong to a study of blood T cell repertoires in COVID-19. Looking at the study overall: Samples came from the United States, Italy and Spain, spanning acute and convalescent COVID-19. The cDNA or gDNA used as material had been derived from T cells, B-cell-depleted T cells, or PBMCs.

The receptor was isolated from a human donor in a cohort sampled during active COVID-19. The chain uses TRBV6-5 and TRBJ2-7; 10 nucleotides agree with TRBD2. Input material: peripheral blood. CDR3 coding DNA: TGTGCCAGCAGCAGGGGGACTAGCGCGTACGAGCAGTACTTC. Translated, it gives CASSRGTSAYEQYF.